The clone carrying this T cell receptor (beta chain) was detected a few times. Its target is unknown. This sample is part of a study of T cell repertoires in aging, cancer and after chemotherapy. About the research overall: Patients with chronic lymphocytic leukemia were sampled before and after fludarabine- or bendamustine-based chemotherapy. Approximately 8 million TCR reads were in the whole dataset.

The template was genomic DNA from peripheral blood, not RNA. Germline loops: CDR1 MNHEY, CDR2 SVGEGT. The CDR3 sequence is 12 residues long. The V gene lost 5 bases and the J gene lost 5 bases, with 10 bases spanning the gap. Notes on the study in general: Healthy donors lost TCR diversity with age mainly through richness, cancer patients through richness and evenness.

Multiplex touch-down PCR with TRB-A/B primers amplified rearranged V-D-J TRB sequences. TCRdb analysed the multiplex PCR reads with MiXCR anew, one entry per CDR3 protein. The sample includes around 6,000 distinct CDR3 sequences, roughly 35% of them seen just once. The sample consisted of blood. The V gene is TRBV6-2 or TRBV6-3, the J gene TRBJ2-7, with a possible D match to TRBD2 (5 bases). This receptor was obtained from a human donor with a blood cancer. The CDR3 DNA reads TGTGCCAGCAGTGAGGTCGGGAACGAGCAGTACTTC. Protein sequence: CASSEVGNEQYF.